This T cell receptor beta chain emerged from a study of T cells after yellow fever vaccination (dated by TCRdb to between 2019 and 2020). Notes on the research overall: The SMART-Seq v4 Ultra Low Input RNA kit was used to prepare libraries from fractions with low cell numbers. Bulk TCR alpha and beta repertoires were sequenced longitudinally to track T-cell clones before and after primary and booster YFV17D yellow fever vaccination. Two healthy male donors, one aged 18 to 30 and one aged 30 to 40 years, made up the cohort. Blood samples were taken at several timepoints before and after primary and secondary immunization, and bulk PBMC replicates and cell subsets were isolated. Broader findings and caveats from the paper: The secondary T-cell response was found to be weaker but faster than the primary response, with a peak reached on day 5 rather than on day 15. After the booster, most of the clones that had expanded following primary vaccination were detected again (roughly 97% of CD4 and 80% to 90% of CD8), which suggests that memory was broadly maintained. A small fraction of clonotypes appeared in both the CD4 and CD8 compartments, likely as a result of convergent recombination. The study included only a couple of donors, which limits how far the findings can be generalized. Computational filtering was needed because FACS-sorted repertoires could contain abundant contaminating clonotypes from the bulk population.

Concerning this clonotype itself: The target of this receptor is not known. Base qualities are not recorded, but no much larger clone differs from it by a single base.

The cysteine opens and the phenylalanine closes a CDR3 of 16 amino acids. Only CDR3 DNA remains: 48 bases, in frame from the first base. As encoded in the germline V gene, CDR1 is SGHTA while CDR2 is FQGNSA. V lost 5 bases and J lost 3 bases, and the count of bases not matched to a germline gene is 9. Synthesis of TCR cDNA relied on 5'RACE template switching, a step that introduced a universal primer site along with unique molecular identifiers. Priming of cDNA synthesis was performed from both the TCR alpha and TCR beta constant segments. Library amplification used two PCR steps, and the second PCR step added sample barcodes and sequencing adapters. Libraries were sequenced on Illumina HiSeq 2500 (2x100 bp) or NovaSeq (2x150 bp). Turning to the authors' computational methods: MIGEC was used to demultiplex reads and collapse the reads into UMI consensus sequences, and MiXCR was used for V(D)J alignment. Vaccine-responding clonotypes were defined with edgeR using replicate PBMC samples, requiring FDR below 0.01 and a log2 fold change above 5 up to day 15. Bulk clonotypes were assigned CD4 or CD8 identity according to which sequenced CD4 or CD8 repertoire held them at higher abundance. TCRdb took the public reads, trimmed them with fastp at Q25, ran MiXCR for clone calling and kept in-frame beta chains. Rows merge per CDR3 protein into single entries with the most common DNA and genes. The V and J calls and clone size come from TCRdb's table, not from the authors' own analysis. The sample table shows roughly 500,000 distinct CDR3 sequences, and around 21% are seen once. The top ten hold 14% of the sample.

The treatment or condition label, as the study defines it: live attenuated yellow fever vaccine strain. Two biological replicates of bulk PBMCs were collected at each blood-draw timepoint. A standard Ficoll-Paque protocol was used to isolate PBMCs from peripheral blood. TriZol was used to extract RNA from bulk PBMCs, CD4 and CD8 fractions, and dextramer-positive and dextramer-negative fractions. This clonotype was sampled from a man aged 25-45 years who received the YFV17D yellow fever vaccine. The chain uses TRBV7-2 and TRBJ2-3; TRBD2 agrees with 9 junctional bases. Sequences were derived from PBMCs, sampled 15 days after the yellow fever booster vaccination. Here is the DNA: TGTGCCAGCAGCCCTCCCGGGACTAGCCTTACAGATACGCAGTATTTT. This encodes CASSPPGTSLTDTQYF.